The source of this T cell receptor (beta chain) is a study of neurological immune-mediated disorders. This clonotype appeared many times. A 10-nucleotide random UMI tagged transcripts in template-switch 5'RACE cDNA synthesis. TCRdb re-derived calls from the 5' RACE reads in MiXCR, one entry per CDR3 protein. The sample consists of about 46,000 distinct CDR3 sequences, under 2% of them appearing once. This CDR3 contains 14 residues. Germline V gives CDR1 SGHRS, CDR2 YFSETQ. V shed 3 bases and J shed 3 bases, with 11 bases lying between them. The clonotype originates from a woman between 40 and 55 years old with multiple sclerosis. Sequenced sample: PBMCs. The chain has TRBV5-1 and TRBJ2-3; tentatively, D is TRBD1 (5 bases). CDR3 sequence (DNA): TGCGCCAGCAGCTCGGACATCAGTACAGATACGCAGTATTTT. This sequence encodes CASSSDISTDTQYF.